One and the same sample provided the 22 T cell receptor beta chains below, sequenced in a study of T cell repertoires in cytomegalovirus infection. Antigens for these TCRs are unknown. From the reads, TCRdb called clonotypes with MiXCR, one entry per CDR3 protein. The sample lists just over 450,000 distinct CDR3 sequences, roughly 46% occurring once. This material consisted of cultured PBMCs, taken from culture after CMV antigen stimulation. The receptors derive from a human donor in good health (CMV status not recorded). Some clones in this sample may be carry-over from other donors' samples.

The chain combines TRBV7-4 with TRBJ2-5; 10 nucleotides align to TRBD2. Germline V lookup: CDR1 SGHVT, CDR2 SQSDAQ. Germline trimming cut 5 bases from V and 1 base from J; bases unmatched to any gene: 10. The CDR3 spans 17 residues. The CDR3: CASSRTSSGGCQETQYF. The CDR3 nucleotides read TGTGCCAGCAGCAGGACCTCTAGCGGGGGTTGCCAAGAGACCCAGTACTTC.

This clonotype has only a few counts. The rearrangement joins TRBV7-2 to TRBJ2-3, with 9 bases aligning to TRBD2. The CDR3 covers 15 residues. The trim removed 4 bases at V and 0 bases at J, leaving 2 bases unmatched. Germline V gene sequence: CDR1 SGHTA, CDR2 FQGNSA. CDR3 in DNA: TGTGCCAGCAGCTATAGCGGGGGTAGCACAGATACGCAGTATTTT. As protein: CASSYSGGSTDTQYF. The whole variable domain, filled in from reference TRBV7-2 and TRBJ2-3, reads GAGVSQSPSNKVTEKGKDVELRCDPISGHTALYWYRQSLGQGLEFLIYFQGNSAPDKSGLPSDRFSAERTGGSVSTLTIQRTQQEDSAVYLCASSYSGGSTDTQYFGPGTRLTVL.

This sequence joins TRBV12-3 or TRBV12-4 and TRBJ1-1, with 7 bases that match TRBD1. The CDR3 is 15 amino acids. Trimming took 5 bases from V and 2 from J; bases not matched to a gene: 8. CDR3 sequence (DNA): TGTGCCAGCAGTCCCCCCGGAGGGGGCAACACTGAAGCTTTCTTT. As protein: CASSPPGGGNTEAFF.

The CDR3 loop reads CSVESGVQETQYF. In nucleotides, the CDR3 is TGCAGCGTTGAATCGGGAGTGCAAGAGACCCAGTACTTC. The chain has TRBV29-1 and TRBJ2-5; TRBD2 is a possible D gene (6 bases). V shed 2 bases and J shed 2 bases, with 9 bases lying between them. The germline CDR1 and CDR2 sequences are SQVTM and ANQGSEA. The CDR3 runs to 13 residues.

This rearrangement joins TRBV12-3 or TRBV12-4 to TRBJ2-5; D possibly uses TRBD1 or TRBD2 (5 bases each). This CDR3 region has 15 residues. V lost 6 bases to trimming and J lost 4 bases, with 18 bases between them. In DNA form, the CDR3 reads TGTGCCAGCAGGGGCCCTGGTGGGGCGGGAGAGACCCAGTACTTC. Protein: CASRGPGGAGETQYF.

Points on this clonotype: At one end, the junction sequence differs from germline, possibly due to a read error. The CDR3 DNA reads TGTGCTAGTGCTGAGTGGACAGGGAAGATCCCTTACTTC. This translates into CASAEWTGKIPYF. The rearrangement uses TRBV12-5 and TRBJ1-2; 8 nucleotides match TRBD1. CDR3 length: 13 amino acids. Per germline, CDR1 LGHNT and CDR2 FRNRAP.

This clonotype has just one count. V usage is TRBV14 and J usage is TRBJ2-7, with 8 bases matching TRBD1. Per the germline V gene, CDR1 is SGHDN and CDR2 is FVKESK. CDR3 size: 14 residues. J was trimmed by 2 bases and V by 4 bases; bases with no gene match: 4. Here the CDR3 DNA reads TGTGCCAGCAGCCGTTCACAGGGGGCCTACGAGCAGTACTTC. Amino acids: CASSRSQGAYEQYF.

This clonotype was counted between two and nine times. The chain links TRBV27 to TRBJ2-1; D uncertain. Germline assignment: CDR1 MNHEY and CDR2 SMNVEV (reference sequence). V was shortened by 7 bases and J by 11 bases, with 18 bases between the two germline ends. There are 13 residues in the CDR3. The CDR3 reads CASNVNRQSKQFF. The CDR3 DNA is TGTGCCAGCAACGTTAATAGGCAGTCTAAGCAGTTCTTC.

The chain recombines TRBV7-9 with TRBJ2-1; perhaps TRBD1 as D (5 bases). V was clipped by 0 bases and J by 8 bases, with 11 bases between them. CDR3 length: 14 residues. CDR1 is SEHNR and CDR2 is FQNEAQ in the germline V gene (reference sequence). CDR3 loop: CASSLAALRDEQFF. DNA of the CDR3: TGTGCCAGCAGCTTAGCGGCGCTCAGGGATGAGCAGTTCTTC.

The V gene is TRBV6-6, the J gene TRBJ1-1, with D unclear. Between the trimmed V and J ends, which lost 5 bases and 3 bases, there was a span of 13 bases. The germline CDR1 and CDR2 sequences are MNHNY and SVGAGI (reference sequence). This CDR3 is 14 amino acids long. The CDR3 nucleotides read TGTGCCAGCAGTATTCGGTTAAGGGACACTGAAGCTTTCTTT. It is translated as CASSIRLRDTEAFF.

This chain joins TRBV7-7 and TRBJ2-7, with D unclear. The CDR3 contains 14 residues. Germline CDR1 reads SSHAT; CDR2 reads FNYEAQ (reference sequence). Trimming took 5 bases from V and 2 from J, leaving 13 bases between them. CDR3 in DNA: TGTGCCAGCAGCGAGAGCTTCCCTCCCTACGAGCAGTACTTC. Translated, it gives CASSESFPPYEQYF.

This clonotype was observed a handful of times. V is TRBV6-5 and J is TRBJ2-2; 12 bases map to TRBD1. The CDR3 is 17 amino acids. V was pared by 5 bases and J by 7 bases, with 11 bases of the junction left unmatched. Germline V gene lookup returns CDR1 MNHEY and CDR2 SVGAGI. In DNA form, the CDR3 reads TGTGCCAGCAGTAATCCCGGGACAGGGGGCGGAATCGGGGAGCTGTTTTTT. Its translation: CASSNPGTGGGIGELFF.

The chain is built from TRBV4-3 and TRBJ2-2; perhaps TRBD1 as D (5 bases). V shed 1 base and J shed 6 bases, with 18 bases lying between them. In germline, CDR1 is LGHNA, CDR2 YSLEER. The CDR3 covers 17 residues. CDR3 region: CASSQVDYRIISGELFF. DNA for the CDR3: TGCGCCAGCAGCCAAGTGGATTACAGGATTATCTCCGGGGAGCTGTTTTTT.

CDR3 protein: CASSPQASEGQPQHF. CDR3 DNA: TGTGCCAGCTCACCACAGGCCTCGGAGGGCCAGCCCCAGCATTTT. V and J are TRBV18 and TRBJ1-5; D not certain. Germline CDR1 and CDR2: KGHSH and LQKENI. CDR3 length: 15 residues. Trimming left V 1 base short and J 7 bases short, with 14 bases between.

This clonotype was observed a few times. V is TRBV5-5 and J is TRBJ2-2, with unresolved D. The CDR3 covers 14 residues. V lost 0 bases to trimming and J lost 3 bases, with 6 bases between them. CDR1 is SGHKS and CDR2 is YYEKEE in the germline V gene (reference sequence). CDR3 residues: CASSLGPHTGELFF. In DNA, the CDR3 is TGTGCCAGCAGCTTGGGCCCTCACACCGGGGAGCTGTTTTTT.

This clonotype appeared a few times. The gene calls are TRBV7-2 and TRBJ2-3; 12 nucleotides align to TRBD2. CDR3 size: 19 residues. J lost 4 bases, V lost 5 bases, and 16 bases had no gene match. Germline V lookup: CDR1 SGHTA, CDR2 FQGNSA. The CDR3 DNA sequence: TGTGCCAGCAGCCTACACCGACCGCTAGCGGGGGGGCCGCCAGATACGCAGTATTTT. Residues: CASSLHRPLAGGPPDTQYF.

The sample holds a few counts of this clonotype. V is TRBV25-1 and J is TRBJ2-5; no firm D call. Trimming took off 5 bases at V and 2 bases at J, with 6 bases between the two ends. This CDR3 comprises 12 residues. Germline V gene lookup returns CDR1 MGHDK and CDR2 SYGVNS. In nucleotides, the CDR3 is TGTGCCAGCAGTCCAGAACAAGAGACCCAGTACTTC. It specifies CASSPEQETQYF.

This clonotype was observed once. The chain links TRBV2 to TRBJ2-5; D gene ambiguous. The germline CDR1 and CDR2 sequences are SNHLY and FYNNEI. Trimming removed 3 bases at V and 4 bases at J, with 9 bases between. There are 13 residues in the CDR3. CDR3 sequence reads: CASSENGPETQYF. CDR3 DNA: TGTGCCAGCAGTGAGAACGGACCAGAGACCCAGTACTTC. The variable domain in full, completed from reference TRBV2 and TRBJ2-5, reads EPEVTQTPSHQVTQMGQEVILRCVPISNHLYFYWYRQILGQKVEFLVSFYNNEISEKSEIFDDQFSVERPDGSNFTLKIRSTKLEDSAMYFCASSENGPETQYFGPGTRLLVL.

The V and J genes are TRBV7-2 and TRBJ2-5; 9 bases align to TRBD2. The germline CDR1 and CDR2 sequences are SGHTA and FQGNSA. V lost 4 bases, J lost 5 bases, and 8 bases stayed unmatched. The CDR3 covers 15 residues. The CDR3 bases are TGTGCCAGCAGCTACTTAGCGGGAGTGTGGGAGACCCAGTACTTC. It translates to CASSYLAGVWETQYF.

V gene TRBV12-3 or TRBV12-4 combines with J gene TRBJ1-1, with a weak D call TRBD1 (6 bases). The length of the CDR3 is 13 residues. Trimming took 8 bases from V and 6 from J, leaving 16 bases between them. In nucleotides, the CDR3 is TGTGCCAGCGGTCATTGGGGGGCTGCTGAAGCTTTCTTT. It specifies CASGHWGAAEAFF.

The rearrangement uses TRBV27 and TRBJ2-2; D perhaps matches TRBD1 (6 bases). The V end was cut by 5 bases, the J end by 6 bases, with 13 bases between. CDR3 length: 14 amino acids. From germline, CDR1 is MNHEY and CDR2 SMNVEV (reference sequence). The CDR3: CASSTGSGAGELFF. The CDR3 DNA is TGTGCCAGCAGTACAGGGAGTGGAGCCGGGGAGCTGTTTTTT.

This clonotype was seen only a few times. The CDR3 DNA is TGTGCCAGCAGCTTATGGGGCAATTCACCCCTCCACTTT. Its translation is CASSLWGNSPLHF. The chain joins TRBV7-2 to TRBJ1-6, with TRBD1 as a possible D gene (5 bases). CDR3 length: 13 amino acids. Germline CDR1 reads SGHTA; CDR2 reads FQGNSA. The V end lost 2 bases, the J end lost 7 bases, and 6 bases lay between the germline ends.